Below, one T cell receptor (beta chain) is given with its context. This clonotype has at least ten counts. Its antigen is not yet known. No base qualities exist here, and no much larger clone lies one base off it. The record originates from a study of early T cells in non-severe SARS-CoV-2 infection (dated by TCRdb to the early 2020s). At the level of the whole study: Because TCR sequencing was done on bulk RNA from unsorted whole blood, the alpha and beta chains could not be paired. Findings and caveats that apply to the study as a whole: Matching against VDJdb was skewed toward anti-spike CD8 responses, likely underestimated virus-specific expansions, and missed private and CD4 specificities.

Set within a cohort of healthcare workers in London, UK, this nested case-control study involved weekly PCR testing of nasopharyngeal swabs along with blood sampling. Healthcare workers were enrolled in the week of the UK lockdown, from 23 to 31 March 2020, and were followed every week for up to roughly 15 weeks. Spanning cysteine to phenylalanine, the CDR3 consists of 13 amino acids. Solely the CDR3 DNA is kept, with 39 bases framed from the first base. Deletion took 3 bases off V and 2 bases off J, with a span of 8 bases between the germline ends. CDR1 MDHEN and CDR2 SYDVKM are derived from the germline V gene. Library method: 5' RACE. Instrument on record: NextSeq 500. Unique molecular identifiers were attached to individual cDNA molecules in the TCR library protocol so that sequencing error and PCR bias could be corrected. Both TCR alpha and beta chains were sequenced, and tight co-correlation was observed between alpha and beta sequence abundances in each sample. The paper's data handling went like this. Decombinator V4 was used to annotate the V gene, J gene and CDR3 of the TCR sequences. TCRs were defined as expanded if a significant change between any two time points was detected under a Poisson model with p below 0.0001. Abundances of TCRs were expressed as counts per million after normalisation to the total number of TCRs sequenced in each sample. TRAV1-2 paired with TRAJ12, TRAJ20 or TRAJ33 defined MAIT TCRs, while TRAV10 paired with TRAJ18 defined iNKT TCRs. VDJdb, accessed 1 November 2021, was searched for CMV, EBV and SARS-CoV-2 annotated TCRs, excluding TCRs annotated for multiple antigens. TCRdb redid the processing of the public reads, applying fastp at Q25 and MiXCR, and retained in-frame beta chains. All rows with the same CDR3 protein become a single entry with the most common DNA and genes. For this entry, the V and J calls and clone size follow TCRdb and not the study's own pipeline. The sample table records fewer than 50,000 distinct CDR3 sequences; 10% to 15% of these occur just once. Of the sample, more than 15% falls within the top ten clones.

This TCR was recovered from an adult who was a healthcare worker with PCR-confirmed SARS-CoV-2 infection or an uninfected control (not recorded which). The chain joins TRBV28 to TRBJ2-7; no D gene can be assigned with confidence. Sample: whole blood. In nucleotide form, the sequence is TGTGCCAGCAGTTTGGCCGGTACCTACGAGCAGTACTTC. Its amino acids are CASSLAGTYEQYF.